The clone carrying this T cell receptor beta chain appeared many times. Antigen specificity is unknown. The data were taken from a study of T cells in Graves' hyperthyroidism and ophthalmopathy. The J segment lost 4 bases and the V segment lost 4 bases, leaving 3 bases of the junction unmatched. The V gene's germline CDR1 is SEHNR and CDR2 FQNEAQ (reference sequence). The CDR3 length is 15 residues. Amplification targeted TCR beta CDR3 regions from RNA transcripts. In the first-round RT-PCR of the TCR CDR3, the HTBI primer set was used. TCRdb re-called the multiplex PCR reads through MiXCR, storing one row per CDR3 protein. Of 410,000 or so distinct CDR3 sequences listed, around 15% were seen once; the top ten hold around 13%. Findings and caveats of the study: Ophthalmopathy prediction by the model preceded onset by a median about 6 months.

Among ophthalmopathy patients, the Clinical Activity Score reached at least 3, the NOSPECS grade reached at least 4, and duration remained under 3 months. Thyroid ultrasound, orbital computed tomography, clinical symptoms, and serum thyroxine and TRAb underpinned diagnoses. The sample taken for sequencing was blood. The chain uses TRBV7-9 and TRBJ2-1; 11 positions agree with TRBD1. The receptor was derived from a young man with Graves' ophthalmopathy. For the CDR3, the DNA is TGTGCCAGCAGCTCGGGACAGGGGGGTTACAATGAGCAGTTCTTC. This encodes CASSSGQGGYNEQFF.